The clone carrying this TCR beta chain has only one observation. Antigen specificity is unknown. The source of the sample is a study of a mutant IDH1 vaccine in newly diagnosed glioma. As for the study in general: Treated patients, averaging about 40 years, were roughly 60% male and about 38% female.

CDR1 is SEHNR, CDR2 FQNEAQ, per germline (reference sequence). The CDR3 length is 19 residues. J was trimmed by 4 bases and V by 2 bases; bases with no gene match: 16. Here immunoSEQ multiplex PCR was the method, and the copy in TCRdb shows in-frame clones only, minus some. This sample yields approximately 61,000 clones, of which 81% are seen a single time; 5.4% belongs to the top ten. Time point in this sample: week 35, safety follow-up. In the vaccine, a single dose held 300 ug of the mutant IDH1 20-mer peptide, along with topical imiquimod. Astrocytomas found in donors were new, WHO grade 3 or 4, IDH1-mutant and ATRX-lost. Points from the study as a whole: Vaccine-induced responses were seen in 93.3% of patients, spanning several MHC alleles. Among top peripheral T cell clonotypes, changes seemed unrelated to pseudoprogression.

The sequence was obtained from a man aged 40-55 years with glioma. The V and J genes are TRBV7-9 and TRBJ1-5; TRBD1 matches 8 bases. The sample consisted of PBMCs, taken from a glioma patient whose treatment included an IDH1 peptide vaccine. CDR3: CASSLHWTGQVIGNQPQHF. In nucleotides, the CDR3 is TGTGCCAGCAGCTTACATTGGACAGGGCAGGTAATCGGAAATCAGCCCCAGCATTTT.